Listed below are T cell receptor beta chains from one sample, sequenced in a study of blood T cell repertoires in COVID-19. Generated by immunoSEQ multiplex PCR, the TCRdb table keeps only in-frame clones and is missing some. Of 190,000 or so clones in the sample, around nine tenths were seen once. What was sequenced was peripheral blood. The receptors here all came from a woman aged 18-29 years who had recovered from COVID-19. Each CDR3 is given with its conserved first and last residue. The listing skips clone size in some rows; elsewhere it reads once, few, many or a size class.

v_call	j_call	clone_size	cdr3_aa
TRBV11-1	TRBJ1-1	NA	CASSLSGVSEAFF
TRBV5-4	TRBJ2-1	NA	CASSLERWPSSYNEQFF
TRBV7-3	TRBJ2-1	NA	CASSLPDNEQFF
TRBV6-4	TRBJ2-1	once	CASSDSASNEQFF
TRBV6-5	TRBJ1-2	NA	CASSYGQGANYGYTF
TRBV7-6	TRBJ2-1	NA	CASSLAGAYNEQFF
TRBV7-3	TRBJ2-1	NA	CASSVSGRAAGEQFF
TRBV4-1	TRBJ2-3	NA	CASSPGGRGGADTQYF
TRBV6-5	TRBJ2-5	few	CASSYEAQETQYF
TRBV6-2/TRBV6-3	TRBJ2-3	NA	CASSLGLAGGSDTQYF
TRBV7-8	TRBJ2-1	NA	CASSLLAGAHNEQFF
TRBV10-3	TRBJ1-1	few	CATRPTPNTEAFF
TRBV9	TRBJ1-1	NA	CASSVGAGHTEAFF
TRBV5-6	TRBJ2-5	once	CASSLKQGRSQPAETQYF
TRBV19	TRBJ1-1	NA	CASIIGGGNTEAFF
TRBV19	TRBJ2-3	NA	CASSMRGYKQYF
TRBV27	TRBJ2-1	few	CASSSAYGGISYNEQFF